These 6 T cell receptor beta chains came from one sample sequenced in a study of identical twins. One entry per CDR3 protein, called by TCRdb with MiXCR from the 5' RACE reads. The table has a few hundred thousand distinct CDR3 sequences, 20% to 30% seen once. These sequences were also reported in another study, on T cells expressing NK-cell markers.

Sequenced material: CD4+ T cells sorted from blood. These receptors all come from a woman aged 18-29 years in good health.

The chain combines TRBV27 with TRBJ1-1; 7 nucleotides match TRBD1. Germline V CDR1 and CDR2: MNHEY, SMNVEV (reference sequence). The ends lost 3 bases at V and 1 base at J; junction bases unmatched: 14. This CDR3 comprises 18 residues. The CDR3 spells CASSFQRDRVASNTEAFF. CDR3 sequence (DNA): TGTGCCAGCAGTTTCCAACGCGACAGGGTGGCGTCGAACACTGAAGCTTTCTTT.

The CDR3 reads CSAAKPGPTTEAFF. As DNA, the CDR3 is TGCAGTGCGGCTAAACCCGGACCGACCACTGAAGCTTTCTTT. The rearrangement uses TRBV20-1 and TRBJ1-1; the D is unclear. The CDR3 totals 14 residues. With 6 bases removed from V and 4 bases from J, the gap between germline ends came to 18 bases. From germline, CDR1 is DFQATT and CDR2 SNEGSKA (reference sequence).

The V gene is TRBV20-1, the J gene TRBJ2-5; D is perhaps TRBD2 (5 bases). The CDR3 extends over 14 amino acids. Germline values: CDR1 DFQATT, CDR2 SNEGSKA (reference sequence). With 4 bases removed from V and 5 bases from J, the gap between germline ends came to 17 bases. The CDR3 bases are TGCAGTGCTATCGACGGTCCCAGAGGGGAGACCCAGTACTTC. It encodes CSAIDGPRGETQYF.

The chain has TRBV5-1 and TRBJ2-3; 7 bases align to TRBD1. V lost 2 bases to trimming and J lost 5 bases; unmatched junction nucleotides: 11. The CDR3 has 16 amino acids. CDR1 is SGHRS, CDR2 YFSETQ, per germline. CDR3 protein: CASSFTGAHIKDTQYF. CDR3 nucleotides: TGCGCCAGCAGCTTCACAGGGGCGCACATTAAAGATACGCAGTATTTT.

This clonotype came up a few times. The rearrangement joins TRBV7-9 to TRBJ2-1; either TRBD1 or TRBD2 may supply D (7 bases each). V was clipped by 5 bases and J by 2 bases, with 16 bases between them. The CDR3 runs 16 residues. The germline V gene encodes CDR1 SEHNR and CDR2 FQNEAQ (reference sequence). CDR3 DNA: TGTGCCAGCAGCCCTACCCCAGGGGGGGCCTACAATGAGCAGTTCTTC. Translating gives CASSPTPGGAYNEQFF.

V usage is TRBV12-3 or TRBV12-4 and J usage is TRBJ2-3; 8 nucleotides align to TRBD2. The CDR3 is made up of 18 amino acids. V shed 0 bases and J 8 bases; nucleotides not matched to a gene: 16. This CDR3 is CASSLARGGGAFLGTQYF. CDR3 coding DNA: TGTGCCAGCAGTTTAGCCCGGGGGGGCGGAGCCTTTCTTGGTACGCAGTATTTT.